These 11 T cell receptor beta chains share one sample of origin, sequenced in a study of T cells in localized non-small cell lung cancer. TCRdb's copy holds only in-frame clones and misses some; the assay was immunoSEQ multiplex PCR. Here the sample spans about 36,000 clones, about 83% being singletons. Source: peripheral blood, taken before any cancer treatment. The source of these receptors is a woman aged 40-69 years with stage I lung adenocarcinoma.

The chain carries TRBV5-1 and TRBJ1-6, with D maybe TRBD1 (5 bases). Germline lookup yields CDR1 SGHRS and CDR2 YFSETQ. V gave up 5 bases and J gave up 5 bases, with 11 bases separating them. The CDR3 has 14 residues. The CDR3 protein is CASRAATDNSPLHF. CDR3 sequence (DNA): TGCGCCAGCAGGGCGGCGACAGATAATTCACCCCTCCACTTT. Supplemented by reference TRBV5-1 and TRBJ1-6, the full variable domain reads KAGVTQTPRYLIKTRGQQVTLSCSPISGHRSVSWYQQTPGQGLQFLFEYFSETQRNKGNFPGRFSGRQFSNSRSEMNVSTLELGDSALYLCASRAATDNSPLHFGNGTRLTVT.

The chain has TRBV7-2 and TRBJ2-5; D ambiguous. Germline loops: CDR1 SGHTA, CDR2 FQGNSA. The V and J ends lost 3 bases and 2 bases respectively, with 10 bases between them. There are 14 residues in the CDR3. The CDR3, as DNA: TGTGCCAGCAGCTTCCAGACTTCTCAAGAGACCCAGTACTTC. Amino acid sequence: CASSFQTSQETQYF.

J is TRBJ1-5 and V is TRBV6-5; no definite D call. CDR1 MNHEY and CDR2 SVGAGI come from the germline V gene. V lost 0 bases to trimming and J lost 3 bases, with 9 bases between them. The CDR3 is made up of 15 amino acids. This CDR3 reads CASSYSMGSNQPQHF. CDR3 coding DNA: TGTGCCAGCAGTTACTCGATGGGTTCCAATCAGCCCCAGCATTTT.

This sequence joins TRBV2 and TRBJ2-7, with D possibly TRBD1 on 6 matching bases. CDR3 size: 14 residues. Trimming took 5 bases from V and 1 from J, leaving 12 bases between them. In germline, CDR1 is SNHLY, CDR2 FYNNEI. In nucleotides, the CDR3 is TGTGCCAGCAGTAGTTTCGGGACATCCTACGAGCAGTACTTC. This translates into CASSSFGTSYEQYF.

The rearrangement links TRBV28 to TRBJ1-2, with D possibly matching TRBD1 (6 bases). The CDR3 is 16 amino acids. The V end lost 5 bases, the J end lost 2 bases, and 18 bases lay between the germline ends. Per germline, CDR1 MDHEN and CDR2 SYDVKM. The CDR3: CASSLGQPSTNYGYTF. CDR3 DNA sequence: TGTGCCAGCAGTCTCGGACAGCCTAGTACCAACTATGGCTACACCTTC.

The chain links TRBV7-3 to TRBJ2-7; TRBD1 agrees at 7 bases. This CDR3 is built from 15 residues. Germline V CDR1 and CDR2: SGHTA, FQGTGA. J gave up 9 bases and V 3 bases, and 14 bases lay outside the gene matches. The CDR3 sequence is CASSLGPGQIGRQYF. DNA of the CDR3: TGTGCCAGCAGCTTGGGACCGGGACAGATCGGACGGCAGTACTTC.

The chain carries TRBV5-1 and TRBJ1-1; 7 bases fit TRBD1. The J segment lost 6 bases and the V segment lost 4 bases, leaving 3 bases of the junction unmatched. This CDR3 comprises 12 residues. Germline V gene lookup returns CDR1 SGHRS and CDR2 YFSETQ. CDR3 DNA sequence: TGCGCCAGCAGCCGACAGGGCGCTGAAGCTTTCTTT. Residues: CASSRQGAEAFF.

The rearrangement joins TRBV7-2 to TRBJ2-1, with 12 bases aligning to TRBD2. The CDR3 consists of 15 residues. The germline V gene encodes CDR1 SGHTA and CDR2 FQGNSA. The trim removed 7 bases at V and 4 bases at J, leaving 5 bases unmatched. CDR3 in DNA: TGTGCCAGCATCGAACTAGCGGGGGGTTACAATGAGCAGTTCTTC. Residues: CASIELAGGYNEQFF.

This clone was seen just once. This sequence joins TRBV30 and TRBJ2-5; 7 bases map to TRBD2. Germline V gene lookup returns CDR1 GTSNPN and CDR2 SVGIG (reference sequence). Germline trimming cut 0 bases from V and 5 bases from J; bases unmatched to any gene: 0. The CDR3 is 12 amino acids. This CDR3 reads CAWSVGGETQYF. The DNA of the CDR3 is TGTGCCTGGAGTGTCGGGGGGGAGACCCAGTACTTC.

The chain employs TRBV12-2 and TRBJ1-1; TRBD1 was called by the table and not checked on the DNA. TRBV12-2 is assigned pseudogene status. The CDR3 is 16 residues long. The CDR3 nucleotides are TGTGCAAGTCGCTTAGCTGCTCGACAGACGAACACTGAAGCTTTCTTT. Its protein product is CASRLAARQTNTEAFF.

The chain recombines TRBV27 with TRBJ2-1; 13 bases fit TRBD2. Trimming cost V 6 bases and J 5 bases; bases outside gene matches: 10. This CDR3 has 17 residues. CDR1 is MNHEY and CDR2 is SMNVEV in the germline V gene (reference sequence). CDR3 nucleotide sequence: TGTGCCAGCAGAACCGGGACTAGCGGGGATCGGGACAATGAGCAGTTCTTC. Translation gives CASRTGTSGDRDNEQFF.